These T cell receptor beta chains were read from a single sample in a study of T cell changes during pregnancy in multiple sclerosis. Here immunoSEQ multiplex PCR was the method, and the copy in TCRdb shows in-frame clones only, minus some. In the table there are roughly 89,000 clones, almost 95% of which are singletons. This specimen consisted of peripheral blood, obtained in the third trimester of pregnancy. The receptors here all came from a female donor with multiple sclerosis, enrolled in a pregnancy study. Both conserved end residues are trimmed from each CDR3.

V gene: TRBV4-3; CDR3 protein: ASSQSSTGTGTDTQY
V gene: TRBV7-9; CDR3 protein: ASSLPGSSYEQY
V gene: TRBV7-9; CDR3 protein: ASSFGTGPAEGYT
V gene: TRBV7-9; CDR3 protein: ASNWGQGAGDTQY
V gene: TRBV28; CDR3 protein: ASTIPTGVNQPQH
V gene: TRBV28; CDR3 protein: ASVLGTGFSGNTIY
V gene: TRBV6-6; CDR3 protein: ASRGLRSSYNEQF
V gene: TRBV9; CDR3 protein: ASSPTSRGNEQF
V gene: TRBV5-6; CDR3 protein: ASSLDRAQPQH
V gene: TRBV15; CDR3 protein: AASRADTEAF
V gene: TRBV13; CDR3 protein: ASSLEGAANTEAF
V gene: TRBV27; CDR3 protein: ASSFRQDYGYT
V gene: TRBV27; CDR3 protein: ASSFFRDRGTDTQY
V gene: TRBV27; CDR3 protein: ASSSLISSQETQY
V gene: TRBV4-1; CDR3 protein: ASSQDPSGSTDTQY
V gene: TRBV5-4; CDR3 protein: ASSYQGAGRTDTQY
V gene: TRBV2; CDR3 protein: ASSEEGGEVDTQY
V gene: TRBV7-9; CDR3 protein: ASSLGGQGLGQPQH
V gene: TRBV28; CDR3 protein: ASSLAGYEQY
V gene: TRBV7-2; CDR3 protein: ASSLGGTFTEAF
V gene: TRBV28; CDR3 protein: ASQPNGQRYNEQF
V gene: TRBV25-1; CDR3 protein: ASLGQASNEQF
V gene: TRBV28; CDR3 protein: ASSLPPAGAF
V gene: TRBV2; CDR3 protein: ASSTKLGGGASTDTQY
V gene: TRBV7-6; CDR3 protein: ASSWQTGTGYEQY
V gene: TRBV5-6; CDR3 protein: ASSPGTDPYEQY
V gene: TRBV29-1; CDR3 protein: SVDGTSGSIADTQY
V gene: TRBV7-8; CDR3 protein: ASSLVQASYGYT
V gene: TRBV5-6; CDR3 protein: ASSEGVSEQY
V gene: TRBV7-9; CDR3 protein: ASGPTSDYNEQF
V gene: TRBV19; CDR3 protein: ASSRGGQGASNTGELF
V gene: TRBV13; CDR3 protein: ASSLGSREGRYEQY
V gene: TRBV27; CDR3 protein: ASSLTGFGVYEQY
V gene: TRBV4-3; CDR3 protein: ASSLNPSGTANTGELF
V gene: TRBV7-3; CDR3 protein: ASSRDRNQPQH
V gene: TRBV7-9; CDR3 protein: ASSYGLGEGETQY
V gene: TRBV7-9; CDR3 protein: ASSIGSSYNEQF
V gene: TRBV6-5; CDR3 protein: ASSSRASGRPYEQY
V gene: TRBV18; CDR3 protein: ASSPVFGVGQETQY
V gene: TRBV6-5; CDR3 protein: ASRTVAGMAEAF
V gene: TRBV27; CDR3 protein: ASSLSQGRQPQH
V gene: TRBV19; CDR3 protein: ASRKRAANTGELF
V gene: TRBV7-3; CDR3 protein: ASSPPGRANEQF
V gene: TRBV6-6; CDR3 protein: ASRDRTSNEQF
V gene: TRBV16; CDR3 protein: ASSPGRSGGSYEQY
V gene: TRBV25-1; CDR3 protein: ASSRGEAGYT
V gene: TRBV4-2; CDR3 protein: ASSQESLSYNEQF
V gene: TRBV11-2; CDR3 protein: ASSLQRGRITEAF
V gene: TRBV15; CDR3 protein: ATSRGQGPTDTQY
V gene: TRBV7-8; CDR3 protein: ASSPTASTGGGGNTIY
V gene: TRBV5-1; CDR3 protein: ASSFYGGAGADTQY
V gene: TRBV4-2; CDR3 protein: ASSQLGQPGGYT
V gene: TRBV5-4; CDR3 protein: ASSLDGYEQY
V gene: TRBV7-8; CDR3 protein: ASSKAGVGYNEQF
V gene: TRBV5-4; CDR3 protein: ASSLLAGAGETQY
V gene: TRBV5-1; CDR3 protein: ASSLTGSSYNEQF
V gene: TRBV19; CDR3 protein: ASSSRQGYEQY
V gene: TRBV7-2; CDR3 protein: ASSLAYGTYNEQF